This passage covers 15 T cell receptor beta chains from one sample sequenced in a study of identical twins. Using its own MiXCR run on the 5' RACE reads, TCRdb lists one record per CDR3 protein. The table has a few hundred thousand distinct CDR3 sequences, around 9% seen once. Sequencing was performed on naive T cells sorted from blood. These receptor sequences come from a woman in her 50s in good health.

The chain links TRBV12-3 or TRBV12-4 to TRBJ2-1; 8 nucleotides agree with TRBD1. J gave up 7 bases and V 5 bases, and 10 bases lay outside the gene matches. This CDR3 is 15 amino acids long. This CDR3 reads CASSPGGRWSNEQFF. In DNA, the CDR3 is TGTGCCAGCAGTCCAGGGGGCAGGTGGTCGAATGAGCAGTTCTTC.

This clonotype was recorded at least ten times. This chain uses TRBV2 with TRBJ2-1; unclear D gene. This CDR3 region has 12 residues. Deletions cut 6 bases from V and 7 bases from J, with 10 bases between. CDR1 is SNHLY and CDR2 is FYNNEI in the germline V gene. The CDR3 DNA sequence: TGTGCCAGCAGGGCTAGTAGGAATGAGCAGTTCTTC. It translates to CASRASRNEQFF.

The chain is built from TRBV5-1 and TRBJ2-7; weak D call: TRBD2 (6 bases). Germline CDR1 is SGHRS and CDR2 is YFSETQ. The CDR3 loop spans 16 amino acids. V lost 3 bases and J lost 7, with 23 bases in between. DNA for the CDR3: TGCGCCAGCAGCTCCTCACTAGCCTCACCTTACAGAGAGCAGTACTTC. Translated, it gives CASSSSLASPYREQYF.

This clonotype appeared a few times. Relative to the germline gene, one junction end is altered; a read error may explain this. The V gene is TRBV5-1, the J gene TRBJ2-3, with 8 bases identical to TRBD1. Per germline, CDR1 SGHRS and CDR2 YFSETQ. This CDR3 has 16 amino acids. CDR3 bases: TGCGCCAGCAGGTTGGTCGGGACAGGTGATTGGGATACGCAGTATTTT. Its translation is CASRLVGTGDWDTQYF. Full variable domain (remainder filled in from reference TRBV5-1 and TRBJ2-3): KAGVTQTPRYLIKTRGQQVTLSCSPISGHRSVSWYQQTPGQGLQFLFEYFSETQRNKGNFPGRFSGRQFSNSRSEMNVSTLELGDSALYLCASRLVGTGDWDTQYFGPGTRLTVL.

The CDR3, as DNA: TGTGCCAGCAGCCGAAAGGACAACTCTGGGGCCAACGTCCTGACTTTC. Its protein product is CASSRKDNSGANVLTF. This chain uses TRBV7-3 with TRBJ2-6, with TRBD1 as a possible D gene (5 bases). Trimming cost V 5 bases and J 0 bases, with 11 bases left between them. Germline V CDR1 and CDR2: SGHTA, FQGTGA. The CDR3 runs to 16 residues.

V and J are TRBV9 and TRBJ2-1; 8 nucleotides line up with TRBD2. CDR3 length: 15 residues. The junction had 9 bases not matched to a gene; V was cut back by 4 bases and J by 6 bases. The germline CDR1 and CDR2 sequences are SGDLS and YYNGEE. The CDR3 is CASSFSGRPLNEQFF. The CDR3 DNA follows: TGTGCCAGCAGCTTCAGCGGGAGACCCCTCAATGAGCAGTTCTTC.

CDR3 in amino acids: CASSLVPGETIEQFF. The CDR3 coding sequence is TGCGCCAGCAGCTTGGTACCCGGCGAGACTATTGAGCAGTTCTTC. This chain uses TRBV5-1 with TRBJ2-1; tentative D call: TRBD2 (5 bases). This CDR3 region has 15 residues. V was trimmed by 0 bases and J by 9 bases, leaving 16 bases between them. CDR1 SGHRS and CDR2 YFSETQ come from the germline V gene. Variable domain in full (rest from reference TRBV5-1 and TRBJ2-1): KAGVTQTPRYLIKTRGQQVTLSCSPISGHRSVSWYQQTPGQGLQFLFEYFSETQRNKGNFPGRFSGRQFSNSRSEMNVSTLELGDSALYLCASSLVPGETIEQFFGPGTRLTVL.

CDR3 in amino acids: CASSLVGDSYNEQFF. The DNA for the CDR3 is TGCGCCAGCAGCTTGGTTGGGGACTCCTACAATGAGCAGTTCTTC. The chain recombines TRBV5-1 with TRBJ2-1; the D is unclear. The V end was cut by 0 bases, the J end by 0 bases, with 7 bases between. Germline loops: CDR1 SGHRS, CDR2 YFSETQ. The CDR3 sequence is 15 residues long.

This clonotype was counted many times. The chain joins TRBV5-1 to TRBJ2-5; 7 bases map to TRBD2. Germline CDR1 and CDR2: SGHRS and YFSETQ. This CDR3 contains 16 residues. V shed 0 bases, J shed 4 bases, and the junction held 9 bases outside the gene matches. The CDR3, as DNA: TGCGCCAGCAGCTTGGGGAAGACTAGCAGCCTAGAGACCCAGTACTTC. Translated: CASSLGKTSSLETQYF.

The J gene is TRBJ2-2, the V gene TRBV11-2; 8 nucleotides agree with TRBD2. CDR3 size: 17 residues. The V gene end was trimmed by 1 base and the J gene end by 0 bases; junction bases not matched to a gene: 4. Germline lookup yields CDR1 SGHAT and CDR2 FQNNGV. The CDR3: CASSLAAGGPNTGELFF. The CDR3 coding sequence is TGTGCCAGCAGCTTAGCGGCGGGAGGCCCGAACACCGGGGAGCTGTTTTTT.

This chain joins TRBV12-3 or TRBV12-4 and TRBJ2-1, with D possibly TRBD1 on 6 matching bases. The CDR3 extends over 13 amino acids. The V and J ends lost 6 bases and 7 bases respectively, with 13 bases between them. The CDR3 sequence is CASSHRVENEQFF. DNA for the CDR3: TGTGCCAGCAGCCACAGGGTGGAGAATGAGCAGTTCTTC.

This clonotype has a handful of counts. The chain uses TRBV6-6 and TRBJ1-2, with D unclear. CDR3 length: 15 amino acids. Germline loops: CDR1 MNHNY, CDR2 SVGAGI (reference sequence). Between the trimmed V and J ends, which lost 4 bases and 5 bases, there was a span of 17 bases. The CDR3 sequence: CASSSGSTPGYGYTF. In DNA, the CDR3 is TGTGCCAGCAGTTCCGGGTCCACCCCGGGGTATGGCTACACCTTC.

The chain links TRBV7-9 to TRBJ2-7; no clear D. Trimming removed 1 base from V and 3 bases from J, with 7 bases in between. The CDR3 has 13 amino acids. Germline V CDR1 and CDR2: SEHNR, FQNEAQ (reference sequence). The CDR3 protein is CASSLGQYYEQYV. The CDR3 coding sequence is TGTGCCAGCAGCTTAGGGCAGTACTACGAGCAGTACGTC.

This clonotype was picked up many times. The rearrangement uses TRBV5-1 and TRBJ2-2; perhaps D is TRBD1 or TRBD2 (5 bases each). Trimming cost V 1 base and J 0 bases, with 16 bases left between them. This CDR3 has 18 residues. The V gene's germline CDR1 is SGHRS and CDR2 YFSETQ. CDR3 amino acids: CASSLNVRGASNTGELFF. CDR3 bases: TGCGCCAGCAGCTTGAATGTGAGGGGCGCTTCGAACACCGGGGAGCTGTTTTTT.

This clonotype was counted between two and nine times. The chain carries TRBV20-1 and TRBJ1-2; D not resolved. The V end was cut by 1 base, the J end by 9 bases, with 12 bases between. In germline, CDR1 is DFQATT, CDR2 SNEGSKA (reference sequence). The CDR3 length is 12 residues. The CDR3 DNA reads TGCAGTGCTAGAGTAGGGTCGAGGAGCTACACCTTC. Translated: CSARVGSRSYTF.